Below are 8 T cell receptor beta chains sequenced from a single sample in a study of CD4+ T cells in melanoma. The table came from immunoSEQ multiplex PCR; TCRdb's copy has only in-frame clones and leaves some out. Of about 55,000 clones listed, roughly two thirds are singletons. Sequencing was performed on tumor tissue. The receptors come from a human donor with melanoma.

The chain couples TRBV30 to TRBJ1-2; D ambiguous. Trimming stripped 5 bases from V and 0 bases from J, with 16 bases between. Germline V gene data show CDR1 as GTSNPN and CDR2 as SVGIG (reference sequence). There are 15 residues in the CDR3. The CDR3 nucleotides are TGTGCCTGGGGAAACCCCGGTGGTTCTAACTATGGCTACACCTTC. Its translation is CAWGNPGGSNYGYTF. Looking up the rest from reference TRBV30 and TRBJ1-2 gives the full variable domain: SQTIHQWPATLVQPVGSPLSLECTVEGTSNPNLYWYRQAAGRGLQLLFYSVGIGQISSEVPQNLSASRPQDRQFILSSKKLLLSDSGFYLCAWGNPGGSNYGYTFGSGTRLTVV.

This clone was detected only once. This chain joins TRBV6-5 and TRBJ2-7; tentatively, D is TRBD1 (7 bases). V was pared by 4 bases and J by 2 bases, with 12 bases between. Germline-derived CDR1 and CDR2 are MNHEY and SVGAGI. This CDR3 contains 14 residues. This chain's CDR3 is CASSSQGEAYEQYF. The CDR3 nucleotides are TGTGCCAGCAGTTCGCAGGGGGAGGCCTACGAGCAGTACTTC.

The gene calls are TRBV2 and TRBJ2-7; TRBD2 agrees at 15 bases. V trimming: 6 bases; J trimming: 2 bases; junction bases outside the gene matches: 2. This CDR3 has 15 amino acids. Looked up from germline, CDR1 is SNHLY and CDR2 is FYNNEI. The CDR3 bases are TGTGCCAGCAGGGGGACTAGCGGGGGGACCTACGAGCAGTACTTC. The encoded protein is CASRGTSGGTYEQYF.

This rearrangement joins TRBV19 to TRBJ2-2, with 8 positions matching TRBD2. Germline CDR1 reads LNHDA; CDR2 reads SQIVND (reference sequence). This CDR3 has 15 amino acids. Losses at the gene ends were 3 bases for V and 3 bases for J; bases not matched to a gene: 3. The CDR3 sequence: CASSIGGADTGELFF. Here the CDR3 DNA reads TGTGCCAGTAGTATCGGGGGGGCGGACACCGGGGAGCTGTTTTTT.

This clone was seen more than once but under ten times. This rearrangement joins TRBV5-1 to TRBJ2-2, with 7 bases aligning to TRBD1. Germline V gene data show CDR1 as SGHRS and CDR2 as YFSETQ. The CDR3 length is 15 residues. The V gene end was trimmed by 4 bases and the J gene end by 3 bases; junction bases not matched to a gene: 6. CDR3 sequence (DNA): TGCGCCAGCAGCCTAACAGGGGCGGACACCGGGGAGCTGTTTTTT. Amino acid sequence: CASSLTGADTGELFF.

The chain recombines TRBV7-3 with TRBJ1-1; 9 bases fit TRBD1. Trimming cost V 5 bases and J 10 bases; bases outside gene matches: 14. Looked up from germline, CDR1 is SGHTA and CDR2 is FQGTGA. The CDR3 loop spans 15 amino acids. The CDR3 loop is CASSLDGDRAATAFF. In nucleotides, the CDR3 is TGTGCCAGCAGCCTAGATGGGGACAGGGCGGCTACAGCTTTCTTT.

J is TRBJ1-6 and V is TRBV5-4; D gene unclear. Looked up from germline, CDR1 is SGHNT and CDR2 is YYREEE (reference sequence). The CDR3 totals 15 residues. The germline V and J ends were trimmed by 2 bases and 13 bases, with 19 bases remaining between them. The CDR3: CASSLSGWRTDPLHF. The CDR3, as DNA: TGTGCCAGCAGCTTATCAGGTTGGAGGACGGACCCCCTCCACTTT.

This clone was found once. One end of the junction varies from germline; a read error may be responsible. V gene TRBV7-7 combines with J gene TRBJ2-1; no clear D. Germline CDR1 SSHAT, CDR2 FNYEAQ (reference sequence). This CDR3 is built from 13 residues. DNA of the CDR3: TGTGCTAGCAGCCGGAATAACTACAATGAGCAGTTCTTC. Its protein is CASSRNNYNEQFF.